This T cell receptor beta chain was sequenced during a study of T cells in Graves' hyperthyroidism and ophthalmopathy. Notes on the study in general: The model predicted ophthalmopathy a median roughly six months before onset.

TCR beta CDR3 sequences were amplified from RNA transcripts. RT-PCR in the first round (using the HTBI primer set) targeted the TCR CDR3. TCRdb independently ran MiXCR on the multiplex PCR reads; one entry per CDR3 protein. Altogether 660,000 or so distinct CDR3 sequences are present, under 25% being singletons, with the ten largest covering 34%. Regarding this clonotype: Its target is not known.

A patient was excluded if there was uncontrolled infection, other autoimmune disease, pregnancy or lactation. The diagnoses drew upon clinical symptoms, serum thyroxine and TRAb, thyroid ultrasound and orbital computed tomography. Using 9.5 to 10 ml of fresh peripheral blood, PBMCs were prepared. V gave up 4 bases and J gave up 1 base, with 11 bases separating them. Germline loops: CDR1 MGHRA, CDR2 YSYEKL. The CDR3 extends over 15 amino acids. This TCR came from a young man with Graves' ophthalmopathy. The sequenced sample consisted of blood. This chain joins TRBV4-1 and TRBJ1-3; D perhaps matches TRBD1 (5 bases). The CDR3 protein is CASSPDQGSGNTIYF. Written as DNA, the CDR3 is TGCGCCAGCAGCCCAGACCAGGGTTCTGGAAACACCATATATTTT.